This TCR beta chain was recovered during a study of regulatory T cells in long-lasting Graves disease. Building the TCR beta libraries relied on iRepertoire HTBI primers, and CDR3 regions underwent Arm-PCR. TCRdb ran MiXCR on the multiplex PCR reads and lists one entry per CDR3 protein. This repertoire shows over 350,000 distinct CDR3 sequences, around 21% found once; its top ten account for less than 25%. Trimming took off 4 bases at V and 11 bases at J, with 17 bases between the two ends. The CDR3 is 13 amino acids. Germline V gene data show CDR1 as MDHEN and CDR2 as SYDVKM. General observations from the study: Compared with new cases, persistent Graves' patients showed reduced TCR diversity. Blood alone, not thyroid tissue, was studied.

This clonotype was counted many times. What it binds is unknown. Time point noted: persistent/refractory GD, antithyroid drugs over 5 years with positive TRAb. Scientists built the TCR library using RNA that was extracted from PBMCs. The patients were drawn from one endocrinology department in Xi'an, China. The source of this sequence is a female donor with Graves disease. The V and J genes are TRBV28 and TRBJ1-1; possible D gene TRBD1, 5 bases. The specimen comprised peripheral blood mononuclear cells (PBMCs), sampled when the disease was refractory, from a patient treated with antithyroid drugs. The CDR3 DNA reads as TGTGCCAGCAGTTCGGAACAGGTACATGGGGCTTTCTTT. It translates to CASSSEQVHGAFF.